Listed below are T cell receptor beta chains from one sample, sequenced in a study of vaccination effects on CD4 cells after COVID-19. These TCRs' antigens remain unknown. Libraries were prepared by immunoSEQ multiplex PCR; TCRdb keeps only in-frame clonotypes and omits some of them. Of roughly 17,000 clones in the sample, roughly four fifths were seen once. The specimen was CD4+ T cells from PBMCs cultured with SARS-CoV-2 spike peptides, collected before COVID-19 vaccination. Receptor source: a human donor who had a prior SARS-CoV-2 infection. The CDR3 runs from the conserved cysteine through the conserved F or W. The size entry is marked missing in some rows and otherwise reads once, few, many or a size class.

CDR3: CASSIDTGYDSNQPQHF
size: NA
J: TRBJ1-5
V: TRBV19

CDR3: CASSLKRTILTDTQYF
size: NA
J: TRBJ2-3
V: TRBV7-8

CDR3: CASSLDPNLEQYF
size: NA
J: TRBJ2-7
V: TRBV5-1

CDR3: CASRRDSNQPQHF
size: NA
J: TRBJ1-5
V: TRBV2

CDR3: CATSGDRSTGQYF
size: NA
J: TRBJ2-7
V: TRBV24-1

CDR3: CASTRGMNSYEQYF
size: NA
J: TRBJ2-7
V: TRBV28

CDR3: CASSASTTDTQYF
size: NA
J: TRBJ2-3
V: TRBV5-1

CDR3: CASSQDPSGGAGADTQYF
size: NA
J: TRBJ2-3
V: TRBV4-2

CDR3: CASSSLAGGEETQYF
size: NA
J: TRBJ2-5
V: TRBV27

CDR3: CASSAGGEYQPQHF
size: NA
J: TRBJ1-5
V: TRBV7-2

CDR3: CASSLAWDAAYEQYF
size: NA
J: TRBJ2-7
V: TRBV7-2

CDR3: CATSRDRGVLVPNEKLFF
size: NA
J: TRBJ1-4
V: TRBV24-1

CDR3: CASSRSLVGPRGAEAFF
size: NA
J: TRBJ1-1
V: TRBV11-3

CDR3: CASSLLGGSGSYEQYF
size: once
J: TRBJ2-7
V: TRBV7-8

CDR3: CASSSLAGDTQYF
size: NA
J: TRBJ2-3
V: TRBV12-3/TRBV12-4

CDR3: CSSWNYQTQYF
size: NA
J: TRBJ2-5
V: TRBV20-1

CDR3: CATTPGTADYNEQFF
size: NA
J: TRBJ2-1
V: TRBV10-3

CDR3: CASSTSTGAKNIQYF
size: NA
J: TRBJ2-4
V: TRBV19

CDR3: CASSGGLALSYNEQFF
size: NA
J: TRBJ2-1
V: TRBV25-1

CDR3: CASSLWAGGNEKLFF
size: NA
J: TRBJ1-4
V: TRBV27

CDR3: CASSLNGGAGGQETQYF
size: NA
J: TRBJ2-5
V: TRBV5-4

CDR3: CASSNSPVLAKNIQYF
size: NA
J: TRBJ2-4
V: TRBV25-1

CDR3: CAISGLAARQNSSTDTQYF
size: few
J: TRBJ2-3
V: TRBV10-3

CDR3: CASLGGNTEAFF
size: NA
J: TRBJ1-1
V: TRBV28

CDR3: CASRGAGGFGYTF
size: NA
J: TRBJ1-2
V: TRBV6-5

CDR3: CASSYRGSGNTIYF
size: medium-sized
J: TRBJ1-3
V: TRBV11-2

CDR3: CASVSPSRGRERTGELFF
size: few
J: TRBJ2-2
V: TRBV28

CDR3: CASSPDRGNTEAFF
size: few
J: TRBJ1-1
V: TRBV11-1

CDR3: CASSSARGLGYTF
size: large
J: TRBJ1-2
V: TRBV12-3/TRBV12-4